Presented here are 5 T cell receptor beta chains from one specimen sequenced in a study of monozygotic twins with cystic fibrosis. This table comes from immunoSEQ multiplex PCR, and its TCRdb copy is limited to in-frame clones, with some not included. The table records around 36,000 clones, approximately 65% of them present only once. The sample taken for sequencing was blood. These receptors came from a girl between 5 and 17 years old with cystic fibrosis.

This chain links TRBV30 with TRBJ2-7; D remains unclear. CDR1 GTSNPN and CDR2 SVGIG come from the germline V gene (reference sequence). There are 12 residues in the CDR3. Trimming shortened V by 1 base and J by 3 bases, and 7 bases separated the two germline ends. The chain's CDR3 is CAWSGGNYEQYF. CDR3 nucleotide sequence: TGTGCCTGGAGTGGGGGAAACTACGAGCAGTACTTC.

V and J are TRBV29-1 and TRBJ2-1; D not certain. CDR3 length: 18 amino acids. CDR1 SQVTM and CDR2 ANQGSEA come from the germline V gene. Between the trimmed V and J ends, which lost 4 bases and 5 bases, there was a span of 27 bases. The CDR3 DNA sequence: TGCAGCGTTGTGCCCGGCGACGCCAGAAGATCGGTTGACAATGAGCAGTTCTTC. It is translated as CSVVPGDARRSVDNEQFF.

The CDR3 DNA follows: TGTGCCAGCAGTTTACCCCAGGGAGTGAACACTGAAGCTTTCTTT. Encoded protein: CASSLPQGVNTEAFF. The chain links TRBV28 to TRBJ1-1; D may be TRBD1 (5 bases). From germline, CDR1 is MDHEN and CDR2 SYDVKM. Trimming pared 2 bases from V and 0 bases from J, leaving 10 bases between. The CDR3 runs to 15 residues.

This clone was observed a single time. V gene TRBV19 combines with J gene TRBJ1-2; D is unresolved. This CDR3 has 13 amino acids. V lost 3 bases and J lost 7, with 12 bases in between. Germline CDR1 reads LNHDA; CDR2 reads SQIVND (reference sequence). The CDR3 coding sequence is TGTGCCAGTAGTATTGCGGCTATGGGTGGCTACACCTTC. It translates to CASSIAAMGGYTF.

The genes are TRBV4-3 and TRBJ1-2; D ambiguous. Per germline, CDR1 LGHNA and CDR2 YSLEER. The CDR3 runs to 15 residues. V shed 2 bases and J shed 4 bases, with 14 bases lying between them. Here the CDR3 reads CASSQSPNGGYGYTF. DNA of the CDR3: TGCGCCAGCAGCCAATCTCCCAATGGAGGCTATGGCTACACCTTC.